These 27 T cell receptor beta chains were sequenced from one sample in a study of beta chain features in type 1 diabetes. Reverse transcribing all isolated RNA meant expressed TCRB transcripts were sequenced. Sequencing was performed with immunoSEQ multiplex PCR; in TCRdb, only in-frame clones are kept and a portion is missing. Of 150,000 to 200,000 clones in the sample, 63% are singletons; the top ten hold 0.08% to 0.1%. Study outcomes and limitations: Shortening that was moderate but significant affected the TCRB CDR3s of Type 1 diabetes patients in all four CD4+ subsets.

Their antigens are not known. The sample comprised naive CD4+ T cells from blood. Receptors originate from a young man with type 1 diabetes.

V usage is TRBV9 and J usage is TRBJ2-7; D might be TRBD2 (6 bases). This CDR3 has 14 residues. V lost 6 bases to trimming and J lost 5 bases, with 18 bases between them. Germline V gene lookup returns CDR1 SGDLS and CDR2 YYNGEE. CDR3 sequence reads: CASTRRAASDEQYF. The DNA for the CDR3 is TGTGCCAGCACCCGGAGGGCGGCTTCCGACGAGCAGTACTTC.

This chain connects TRBV7-9 to TRBJ2-3; D is undetermined. The CDR3 is 12 residues long. CDR1 SEHNR and CDR2 FQNEAQ come from the germline V gene (reference sequence). V was clipped by 7 bases and J by 5 bases, with 10 bases between them. In DNA, the CDR3 is TGTGCCAGCACCCCGGACGGAGATACGCAGTATTTT. Amino acid sequence: CASTPDGDTQYF. Based on the CDR3 plus reference TRBV7-9 and TRBJ2-3, the full variable domain is DTGVSQNPRHKITKRGQNVTFRCDPISEHNRLYWYRQTLGQGPEFLTYFQNEAQLEKSRLLSDRFSAERPKGSFSTLEIQRTEQGDSAMYLCASTPDGDTQYFGPGTRLTVL.

The chain links TRBV16 to TRBJ2-3, with D hard to call. CDR3 length equals 13 residues. The V gene lost 0 bases and the J gene lost 3 bases, with 4 bases spanning the gap. Germline V gene sequence: CDR1 KGHSY, CDR2 FQNENV. In DNA form, the CDR3 reads TGTGCCAGCAGCCAATCGGAGACAGATACGCAGTATTTT. This encodes CASSQSETDTQYF. The full variable domain, in which reference TRBV16 and TRBJ2-3 provide the parts outside the CDR3, is GEEVAQTPKHLVRGEGQKAKLYCAPIKGHSYVFWYQQVLKNEFKFLISFQNENVFDETGMPKERFSAKCLPNSPCSLEIQATKLEDSAVYFCASSQSETDTQYFGPGTRLTVL.

The V gene is TRBV18, the J gene TRBJ2-7, with 7 positions matching TRBD1. The ends lost 3 bases at V and 5 bases at J; junction bases unmatched: 7. The CDR3 has 14 amino acids. The germline gives CDR1 KGHSH, CDR2 LQKENI. The CDR3 region is CASSPWGQTNEQYF. For the CDR3, the DNA is TGTGCCAGCTCACCTTGGGGACAGACTAACGAGCAGTACTTC.

The CDR3 loop is CASSSAAKNIQYF. CDR3 DNA sequence: TGTGCCAGCAGTAGTGCGGCCAAAAACATTCAGTACTTC. This rearrangement joins TRBV28 to TRBJ2-4, with D hard to call. This CDR3 has 13 amino acids. Germline lookup yields CDR1 MDHEN and CDR2 SYDVKM. Trimming took 5 bases from V and 1 from J, leaving 6 bases between them.

This clone has just a few counts. The genes are TRBV29-1 and TRBJ1-4; 9 nucleotides line up with TRBD1. CDR1 is SQVTM, CDR2 ANQGSEA, per germline. J was trimmed by 0 bases and V by 8 bases; bases with no gene match: 13. The CDR3 runs to 17 residues. The DNA of the CDR3 is TGCAGCAAATACAGGGGGCGTCACGCAACAACTAATGAAAAACTGTTTTTT. Amino acid sequence: CSKYRGRHATTNEKLFF.

CDR3 DNA sequence: TGTGCCATCAGTGAACTAGCGGGGGCCACAGATACGCAGTATTTT. The encoded protein is CAISELAGATDTQYF. The chain joins TRBV10-3 to TRBJ2-3; 11 positions match TRBD2. The CDR3 extends over 15 amino acids. CDR1 is ENHRY and CDR2 is SYGVKD in the germline V gene. J was trimmed by 2 bases and V by 3 bases; bases with no gene match: 1.

The chain has TRBV4-3 and TRBJ2-3; D not resolved. The CDR3 contains 14 residues. V lost 0 bases, J lost 0 bases, and 4 bases lay in between. CDR1 and CDR2 (germline): LGHNA, YSLEER. This chain's CDR3 is CASSQEISTDTQYF. The CDR3 nucleotides read TGCGCCAGCAGCCAAGAAATAAGCACAGATACGCAGTATTTT.

The CDR3 DNA is TGTGCCAGCAGTCTCCCGACGGGCTCTACTGAAGCTTTCTTT. It translates to CASSLPTGSTEAFF. The V and J genes are TRBV28 and TRBJ1-1; D gene unclear. V was trimmed by 5 bases and J by 5 bases, leaving 15 bases between them. Germline V gene data show CDR1 as MDHEN and CDR2 as SYDVKM. This CDR3 is 14 amino acids long. Complete variable domain (other parts from reference TRBV28 and TRBJ1-1): DVKVTQSSRYLVKRTGEKVFLECVQDMDHENMFWYRQDPGLGLRLIYFSYDVKMKEKGDIPEGYSVSREKKERFSLILESASTNQTSMYLCASSLPTGSTEAFFGQGTRLTVV.

The V gene is TRBV29-1, the J gene TRBJ2-5; D not resolved. Germline CDR1 and CDR2: SQVTM and ANQGSEA. CDR3 size: 12 residues. V was cut by 7 bases and J by 11 bases, with 20 bases left in between. Written as DNA, the CDR3 is TGCAGCGCCTCGCCCCCCGACATCCCGCAGTACTTC. Its translation: CSASPPDIPQYF.

This clone was seen only a few times. The gene calls are TRBV5-1 and TRBJ2-3; possibly TRBD2 for D (5 bases). V shed 5 bases and J shed 3 bases, with 10 bases lying between them. Germline V lookup: CDR1 SGHRS, CDR2 YFSETQ. This CDR3 comprises 13 residues. In DNA form, the CDR3 reads TGCGCCAGCAGGACCTCGGGGACAGATACGCAGTATTTT. This encodes CASRTSGTDTQYF. The full variable domain, with the rest looked up from reference TRBV5-1 and TRBJ2-3, is KAGVTQTPRYLIKTRGQQVTLSCSPISGHRSVSWYQQTPGQGLQFLFEYFSETQRNKGNFPGRFSGRQFSNSRSEMNVSTLELGDSALYLCASRTSGTDTQYFGPGTRLTVL.

This chain connects TRBV30 to TRBJ2-3; D is perhaps TRBD1 (5 bases). CDR3 length: 13 amino acids. Trimming shortened V by 2 bases and J by 0 bases, and 6 bases separated the two germline ends. The V gene's germline CDR1 is GTSNPN and CDR2 SVGIG (reference sequence). The CDR3 DNA follows: TGTGCCTGGAGTCAGGGTAGCACAGATACGCAGTATTTT. Amino acid sequence: CAWSQGSTDTQYF.

This clone was seen a few times. The rearrangement joins TRBV29-1 to TRBJ2-2; D is unclear. Germline CDR1 and CDR2: SQVTM and ANQGSEA. V lost 2 bases and J 1 base, leaving 2 bases between the germline ends. This CDR3 has 12 amino acids. The chain's CDR3 is CSVELNTGELFF. The CDR3 coding sequence is TGCAGCGTTGAACTGAACACCGGGGAGCTGTTTTTT.

This rearrangement joins TRBV2 to TRBJ2-5, with 9 bases aligning to TRBD2. This CDR3 has 17 residues. Per germline, CDR1 SNHLY and CDR2 FYNNEI. V dropped 6 bases and J dropped 5; count of bases not matched to a gene: 16. Here the CDR3 reads CASRPPLSGGLRETQYF. CDR3 coding DNA: TGTGCCAGCAGACCCCCTCTTAGCGGGGGCCTCCGTGAGACCCAGTACTTC.

This clone showed up just once. The chain joins TRBV29-1 to TRBJ1-1, with 7 bases aligning to TRBD1. Per the germline V gene, CDR1 is SQVTM and CDR2 is ANQGSEA. V shed 5 bases and J 1 base; nucleotides not matched to a gene: 4. The CDR3 extends over 13 amino acids. CDR3 in amino acids: CSVLQGQNTEAFF. The CDR3 coding sequence is TGCAGCGTTCTACAGGGGCAGAACACTGAAGCTTTCTTT.

This clone turned up a few times. This chain connects TRBV28 to TRBJ2-7; 9 positions match TRBD1. Germline values: CDR1 MDHEN, CDR2 SYDVKM. The CDR3 totals 14 residues. V lost 5 bases to trimming and J lost 3 bases; unmatched junction nucleotides: 5. This CDR3 reads CASSTGTGNYEQYF. CDR3 bases: TGTGCCAGCAGTACCGGGACAGGGAACTACGAGCAGTACTTC.

The gene calls are TRBV18 and TRBJ2-7; D is possibly TRBD1 (6 bases). This CDR3 spans 14 amino acids. Trimming removed 5 bases at V and 5 bases at J, with 16 bases between. Germline lookup yields CDR1 KGHSH and CDR2 LQKENI. The CDR3: CASSASTGKNEQYF. The CDR3 DNA is TGTGCCAGCTCAGCCAGCACAGGGAAGAACGAGCAGTACTTC.

The genes are TRBV21-1 and TRBJ2-5. TRBV21-1 is reported as a pseudogene. CDR3 length: 16 residues. This chain's CDR3 is CASSSLSMTFQETQYF. The CDR3 nucleotides are TGTGCCAGCAGCTCCCTATCGATGACCTTTCAAGAGACCCAGTACTTC.

The V call is TRBV30, the J call TRBJ1-1; maybe TRBD1 (5 bases). Trimming cost V 2 bases and J 4 bases, with 11 bases left between them. This CDR3 has 13 residues. The germline CDR1 and CDR2 sequences are GTSNPN and SVGIG (reference sequence). CDR3 DNA sequence: TGTGCCTGGAGTTCTGGGACGAGCACTGAAGCTTTCTTT. It specifies CAWSSGTSTEAFF.

This chain joins TRBV6-6 and TRBJ2-5, with D unclear. V was shortened by 6 bases and J by 3 bases, with 14 bases between the two germline ends. The germline V gene has CDR1 MNHNY and CDR2 SVGAGI (reference sequence). This CDR3 contains 14 residues. The CDR3 loop reads CASRQPSPEETQYF. The CDR3 DNA reads TGTGCCAGCAGGCAGCCCTCGCCGGAAGAGACCCAGTACTTC.

This clone was counted once. This chain joins TRBV30 and TRBJ1-6; no definite D call. Germline V CDR1 and CDR2: GTSNPN, SVGIG (reference sequence). The CDR3 length is 14 residues. Trimming stripped 0 bases from V and 7 bases from J, with 10 bases between. The CDR3 DNA reads as TGTGCCTGGAGTGTACCGCCAGGAAATTCACCCCTCCACTTT. Residues: CAWSVPPGNSPLHF.

This clone appeared once. The chain carries TRBV10-3 and TRBJ2-1; 9 bases map to TRBD1. Unmatched junction bases numbered 5, after V lost 6 bases and J lost 5 bases. CDR1 and CDR2 from the germline V gene are ENHRY and SYGVKD. The CDR3 extends over 14 amino acids. This CDR3 reads CAIRIRDRDNEQFF. CDR3 nucleotide sequence: TGTGCCATCAGGATCCGGGACAGGGACAATGAGCAGTTCTTC.

As regards this clone: The same CDR3 can be traced to other DNA sequences in this sample. J is TRBJ2-5 and V is TRBV9; possibly TRBD2 for D (5 bases). The CDR3 covers 14 residues. From germline, CDR1 is SGDLS and CDR2 YYNGEE. Between the trimmed V and J ends, which lost 0 bases and 0 bases, there was a span of 6 bases. CDR3 in amino acids: CASSVGGNQETQYF. The CDR3 nucleotides are TGTGCCAGCAGCGTAGGAGGGAACCAAGAGACCCAGTACTTC.

This clone was recorded once. The chain recombines TRBV29-1 with TRBJ2-5; TRBD1 agrees at 8 bases. V lost 6 bases to trimming and J lost 3 bases; unmatched junction nucleotides: 3. CDR1 and CDR2 (germline): SQVTM, ANQGSEA. The CDR3 extends over 12 amino acids. The CDR3 region is CSVNRGEETQYF. In DNA, the CDR3 is TGCAGCGTGAACAGGGGGGAAGAGACCCAGTACTTC.

Written as DNA, the CDR3 is TGTGCCAGCAGCGAGGACAGGGCCAAAAACATTCAGTACTTC. Translated: CASSEDRAKNIQYF. The chain has TRBV7-9 and TRBJ2-4, with 7 bases lining up with TRBD1. Trimming took 5 bases from V and 1 from J; bases not matched to a gene: 2. This CDR3 is built from 14 residues. Germline V gene data show CDR1 as SEHNR and CDR2 as FQNEAQ (reference sequence).

The chain is built from TRBV5-1 and TRBJ2-3, with a possible D match to TRBD2 (6 bases). Germline CDR1 is SGHRS and CDR2 is YFSETQ. There are 16 residues in the CDR3. V lost 0 bases to trimming and J lost 1 base, with 12 bases between them. CDR3 in amino acids: CASSLELARGTDTQYF. The CDR3 coding sequence is TGCGCCAGCAGCTTGGAACTAGCCAGGGGCACAGATACGCAGTATTTT.

This clone showed up just once. V gene TRBV29-1 combines with J gene TRBJ2-3, with TRBD1 matching 10 bases. In germline, CDR1 is SQVTM, CDR2 ANQGSEA. V lost 2 bases and J lost 3; bases outside the gene matches: 2. The CDR3 runs to 14 residues. The CDR3 is CSVERGQGTDTQYF. The CDR3 DNA is TGCAGCGTTGAAAGGGGACAGGGGACAGATACGCAGTATTTT.